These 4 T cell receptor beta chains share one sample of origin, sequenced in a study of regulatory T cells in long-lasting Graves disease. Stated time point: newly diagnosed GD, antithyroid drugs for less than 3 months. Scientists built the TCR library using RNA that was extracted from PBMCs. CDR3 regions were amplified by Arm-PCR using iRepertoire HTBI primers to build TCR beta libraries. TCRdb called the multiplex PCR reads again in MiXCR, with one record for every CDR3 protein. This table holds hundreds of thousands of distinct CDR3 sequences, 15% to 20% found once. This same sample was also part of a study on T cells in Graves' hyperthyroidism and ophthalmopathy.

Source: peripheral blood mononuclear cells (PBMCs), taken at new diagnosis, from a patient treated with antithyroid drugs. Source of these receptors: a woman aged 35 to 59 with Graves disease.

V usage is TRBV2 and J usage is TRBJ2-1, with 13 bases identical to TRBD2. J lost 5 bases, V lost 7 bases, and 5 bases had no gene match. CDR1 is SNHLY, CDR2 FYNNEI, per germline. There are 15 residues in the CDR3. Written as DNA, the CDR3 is TGTGCCAGCACCGGGACTAGCGGGGACAACAATGAGCAGTTCTTC. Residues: CASTGTSGDNNEQFF. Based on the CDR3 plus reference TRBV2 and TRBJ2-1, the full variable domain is EPEVTQTPSHQVTQMGQEVILRCVPISNHLYFYWYRQILGQKVEFLVSFYNNEISEKSEIFDDQFSVERPDGSNFTLKIRSTKLEDSAMYFCASTGTSGDNNEQFFGPGTRLTVL.

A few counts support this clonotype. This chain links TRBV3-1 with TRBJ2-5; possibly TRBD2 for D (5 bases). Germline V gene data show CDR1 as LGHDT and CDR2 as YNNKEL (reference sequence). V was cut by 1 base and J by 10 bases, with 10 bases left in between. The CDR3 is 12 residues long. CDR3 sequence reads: CASSQVPGDQYF. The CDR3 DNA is TGTGCCAGCAGCCAAGTCCCCGGGGACCAGTACTTC.

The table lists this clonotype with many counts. CDR3 sequence reads: CASSPGTGHQPQHF. The DNA for the CDR3 is TGTGCCAGCAGTCCCGGGACGGGTCATCAGCCCCAGCATTTT. The chain links TRBV28 to TRBJ1-5, with D maybe TRBD1 (5 bases). The V end lost 5 bases, the J end lost 5 bases, and 13 bases lay between the germline ends. The CDR3 is made up of 14 amino acids. Germline values: CDR1 MDHEN, CDR2 SYDVKM.

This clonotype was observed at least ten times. CDR3: CASSSQGSSYNEQFF. The DNA of the CDR3 is TGTGCCAGCAGCTCACAGGGGTCTTCCTACAATGAGCAGTTCTTC. The gene calls are TRBV11-2 and TRBJ2-1; 7 bases agree with TRBD1. V lost 4 bases and J lost 1; bases outside the gene matches: 4. The CDR3 spans 15 residues. Germline V CDR1 and CDR2: SGHAT, FQNNGV. Using reference TRBV11-2 and TRBJ2-1 for the parts outside the CDR3, the full variable domain is EAGVAQSPRYKIIEKRQSVAFWCNPISGHATLYWYQQILGQGPKLLIQFQNNGVVDDSQLPKDRFSAERLKGVDSTLKIQPAKLEDSAVYLCASSSQGSSYNEQFFGPGTRLTVL.